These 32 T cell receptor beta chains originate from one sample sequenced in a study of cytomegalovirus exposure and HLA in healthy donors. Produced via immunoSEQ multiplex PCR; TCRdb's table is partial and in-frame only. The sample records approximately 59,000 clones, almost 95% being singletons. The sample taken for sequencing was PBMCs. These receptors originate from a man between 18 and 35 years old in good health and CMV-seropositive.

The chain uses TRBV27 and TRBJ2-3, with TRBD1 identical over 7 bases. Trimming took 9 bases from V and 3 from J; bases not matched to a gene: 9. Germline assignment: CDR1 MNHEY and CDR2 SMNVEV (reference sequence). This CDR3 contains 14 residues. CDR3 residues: CASSTGSATDTQYF. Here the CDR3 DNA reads TGTGCCAGTTCGACAGGGTCAGCGACAGATACGCAGTATTTT.

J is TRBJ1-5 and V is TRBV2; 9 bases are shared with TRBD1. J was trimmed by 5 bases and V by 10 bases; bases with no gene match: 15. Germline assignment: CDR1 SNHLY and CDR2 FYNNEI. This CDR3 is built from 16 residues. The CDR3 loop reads CATSPGTGTRDQPQHF. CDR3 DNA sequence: TGTGCCACCTCACCCGGGACAGGGACCAGGGATCAGCCCCAGCATTTT.

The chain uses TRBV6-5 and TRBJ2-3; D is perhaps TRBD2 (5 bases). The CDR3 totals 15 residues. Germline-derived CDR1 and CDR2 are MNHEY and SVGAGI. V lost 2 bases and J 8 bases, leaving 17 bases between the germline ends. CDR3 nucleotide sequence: TGTGCCAGCAGTTACCATACTAGAGGTCGGGTTACGCAGTATTTT. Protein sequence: CASSYHTRGRVTQYF.

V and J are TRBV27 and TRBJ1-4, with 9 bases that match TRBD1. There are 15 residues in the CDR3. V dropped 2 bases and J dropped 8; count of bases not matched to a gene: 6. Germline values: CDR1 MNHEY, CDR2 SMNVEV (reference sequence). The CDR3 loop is CASSLRTGVGEKLFF. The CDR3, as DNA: TGTGCCAGCAGTTTAAGGACAGGGGTCGGGGAAAAACTGTTTTTT.

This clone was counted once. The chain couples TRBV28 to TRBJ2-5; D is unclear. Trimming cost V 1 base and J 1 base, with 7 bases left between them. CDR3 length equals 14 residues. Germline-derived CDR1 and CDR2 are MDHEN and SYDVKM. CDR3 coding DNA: TGTGCCAGCAGTTTATACCCCAGCCAAGAGACCCAGTACTTC. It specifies CASSLYPSQETQYF.

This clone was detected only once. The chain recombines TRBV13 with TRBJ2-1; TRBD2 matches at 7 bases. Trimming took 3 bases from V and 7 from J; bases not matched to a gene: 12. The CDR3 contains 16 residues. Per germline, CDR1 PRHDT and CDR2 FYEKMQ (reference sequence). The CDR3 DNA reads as TGTGCCAGCAGCTTGGCCCTGGCGGGAGTGGGGAATGAGCAGTTCTTC. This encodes CASSLALAGVGNEQFF.

This CDR3 reads CASSYAGGLEKLFF. DNA of the CDR3: TGTGCCAGCAGTTACGCCGGCGGGTTGGAAAAACTGTTTTTT. This chain links TRBV6-5 with TRBJ1-4; D remains ambiguous. CDR1 and CDR2 from the germline V gene are MNHEY and SVGAGI. This CDR3 region has 14 residues. V lost 2 bases, J lost 8 bases, and 12 bases lay in between.

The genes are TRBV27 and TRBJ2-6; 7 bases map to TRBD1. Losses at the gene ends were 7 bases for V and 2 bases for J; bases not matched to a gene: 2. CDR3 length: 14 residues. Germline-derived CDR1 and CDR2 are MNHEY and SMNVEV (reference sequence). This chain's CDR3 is CASKGGAGANVLTF. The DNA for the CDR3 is TGTGCCAGCAAAGGGGGCGCTGGGGCCAACGTCCTGACTTTC.

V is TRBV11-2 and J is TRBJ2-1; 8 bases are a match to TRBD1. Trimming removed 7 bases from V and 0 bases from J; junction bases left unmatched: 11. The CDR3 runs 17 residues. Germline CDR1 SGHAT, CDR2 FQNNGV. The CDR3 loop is CASTRQGAPSSYNEQFF. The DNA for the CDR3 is TGTGCCAGCACTCGGCAGGGGGCCCCGAGCTCCTACAATGAGCAGTTCTTC.

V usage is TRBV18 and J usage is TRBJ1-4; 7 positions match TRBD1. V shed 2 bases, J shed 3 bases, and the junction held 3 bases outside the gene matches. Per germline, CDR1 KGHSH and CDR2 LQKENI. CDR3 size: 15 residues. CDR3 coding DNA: TGTGCCAGCTCACCAGGACAGGAATCTAATGAAAAACTGTTTTTT. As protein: CASSPGQESNEKLFF.

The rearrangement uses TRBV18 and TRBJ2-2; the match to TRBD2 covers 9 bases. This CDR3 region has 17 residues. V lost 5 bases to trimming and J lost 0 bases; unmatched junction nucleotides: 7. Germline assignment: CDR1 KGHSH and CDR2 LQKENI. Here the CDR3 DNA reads TGTGCCAGCTCAATCACCCTAGCGGGATCGAACACCGGGGAGCTGTTTTTT. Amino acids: CASSITLAGSNTGELFF. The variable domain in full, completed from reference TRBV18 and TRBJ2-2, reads NAGVMQNPRHLVRRRGQEARLRCSPMKGHSHVYWYRQLPEEGLKFMVYLQKENIIDESGMPKERFSAEFPKEGPSILRIQQVVRGDSAAYFCASSITLAGSNTGELFFGEGSRLTVL.

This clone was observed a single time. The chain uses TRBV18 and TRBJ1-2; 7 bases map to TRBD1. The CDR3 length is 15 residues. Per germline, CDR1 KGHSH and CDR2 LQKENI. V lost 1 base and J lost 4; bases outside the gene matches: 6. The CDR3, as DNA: TGTGCCAGCTCACCACAGGAGGGGGCGCGCTATGGCTACACCTTC. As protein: CASSPQEGARYGYTF.

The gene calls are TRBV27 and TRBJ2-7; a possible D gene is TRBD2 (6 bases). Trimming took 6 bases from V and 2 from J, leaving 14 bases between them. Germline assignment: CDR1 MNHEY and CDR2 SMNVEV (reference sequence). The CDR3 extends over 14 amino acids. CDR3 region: CASRGGNLAYEQYF. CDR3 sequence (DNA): TGTGCCAGCAGGGGGGGAAACCTAGCCTACGAGCAGTACTTC.

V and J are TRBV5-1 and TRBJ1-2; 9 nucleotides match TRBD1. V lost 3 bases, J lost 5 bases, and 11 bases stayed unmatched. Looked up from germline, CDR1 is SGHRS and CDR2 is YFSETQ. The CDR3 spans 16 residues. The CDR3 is CASSWGQGLGDYGYTF. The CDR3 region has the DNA TGCGCCAGCAGCTGGGGACAGGGTTTAGGGGATTATGGCTACACCTTC. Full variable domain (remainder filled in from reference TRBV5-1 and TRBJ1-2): KAGVTQTPRYLIKTRGQQVTLSCSPISGHRSVSWYQQTPGQGLQFLFEYFSETQRNKGNFPGRFSGRQFSNSRSEMNVSTLELGDSALYLCASSWGQGLGDYGYTFGSGTRLTVV.

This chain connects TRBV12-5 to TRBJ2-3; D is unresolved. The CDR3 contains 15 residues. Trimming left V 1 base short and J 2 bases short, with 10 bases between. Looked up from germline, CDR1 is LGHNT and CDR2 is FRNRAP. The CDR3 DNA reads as TGTGCTAGTGGTTTGGGTGCAGTGAACACAGATACGCAGTATTTT. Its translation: CASGLGAVNTDTQYF.

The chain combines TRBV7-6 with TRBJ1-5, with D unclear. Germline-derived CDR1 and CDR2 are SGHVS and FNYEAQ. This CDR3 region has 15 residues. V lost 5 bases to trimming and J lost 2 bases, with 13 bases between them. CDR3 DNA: TGTGCCAGCAGCAGGACTTTTGGTGGCAATCAGCCCCAGCATTTT. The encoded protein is CASSRTFGGNQPQHF.

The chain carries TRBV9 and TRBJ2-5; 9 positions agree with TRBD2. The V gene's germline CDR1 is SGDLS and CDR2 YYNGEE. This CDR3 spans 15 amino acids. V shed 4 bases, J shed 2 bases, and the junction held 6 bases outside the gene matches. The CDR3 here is CASSILGLAQETQYF. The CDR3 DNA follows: TGTGCCAGCAGCATTCTAGGACTAGCGCAAGAGACCCAGTACTTC.

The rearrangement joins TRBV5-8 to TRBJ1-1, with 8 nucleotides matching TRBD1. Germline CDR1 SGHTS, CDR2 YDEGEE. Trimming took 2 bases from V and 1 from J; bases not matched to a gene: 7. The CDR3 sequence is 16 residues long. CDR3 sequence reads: CASSLPGGAGNTEAFF. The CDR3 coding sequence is TGTGCCAGCAGCTTACCAGGGGGCGCGGGGAACACTGAAGCTTTCTTT.

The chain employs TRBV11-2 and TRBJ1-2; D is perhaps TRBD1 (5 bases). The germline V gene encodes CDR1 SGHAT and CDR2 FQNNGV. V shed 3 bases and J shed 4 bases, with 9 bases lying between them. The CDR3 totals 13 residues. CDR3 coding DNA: TGTGCCAGCAGCTTGGGGCGAACCTATGGCTACACCTTC. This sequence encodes CASSLGRTYGYTF.

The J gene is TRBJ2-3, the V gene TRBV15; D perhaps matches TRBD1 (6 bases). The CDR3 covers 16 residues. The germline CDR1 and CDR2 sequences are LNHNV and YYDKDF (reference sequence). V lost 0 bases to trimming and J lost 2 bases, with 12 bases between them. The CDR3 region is CATSRDSRGSTDTQYF. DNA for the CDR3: TGTGCCACCAGCAGAGATTCGAGGGGGTCCACAGATACGCAGTATTTT. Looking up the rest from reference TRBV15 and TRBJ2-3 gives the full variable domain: DAMVIQNPRYQVTQFGKPVTLSCSQTLNHNVMYWYQQKSSQAPKLLFHYYDKDFNNEADTPDNFQSRRPNTSFCFLDIRSPGLGDTAMYLCATSRDSRGSTDTQYFGPGTRLTVL.

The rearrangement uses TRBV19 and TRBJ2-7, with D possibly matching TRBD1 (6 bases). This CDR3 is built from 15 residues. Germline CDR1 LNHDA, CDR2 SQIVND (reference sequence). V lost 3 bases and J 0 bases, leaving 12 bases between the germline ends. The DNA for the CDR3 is TGTGCCAGTAGTATTGGAACAGGGAGCTCCTACGAGCAGTACTTC. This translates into CASSIGTGSSYEQYF.

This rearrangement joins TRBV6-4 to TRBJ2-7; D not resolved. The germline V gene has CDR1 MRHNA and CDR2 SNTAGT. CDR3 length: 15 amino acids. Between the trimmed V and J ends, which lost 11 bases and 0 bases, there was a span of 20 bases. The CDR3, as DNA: TGTGCCCCAGGCTTAATAGGCCGCTTCTCCTACGAGCAGTACTTC. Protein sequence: CAPGLIGRFSYEQYF.

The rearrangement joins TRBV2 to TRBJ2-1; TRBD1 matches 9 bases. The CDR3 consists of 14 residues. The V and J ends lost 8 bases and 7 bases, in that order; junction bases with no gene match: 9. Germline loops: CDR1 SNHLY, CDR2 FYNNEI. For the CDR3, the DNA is TGTGCCAGCGTGGAACAGGGGGCGATGAATGAGCAGTTCTTC. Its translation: CASVEQGAMNEQFF. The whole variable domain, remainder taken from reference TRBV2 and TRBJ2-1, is EPEVTQTPSHQVTQMGQEVILRCVPISNHLYFYWYRQILGQKVEFLVSFYNNEISEKSEIFDDQFSVERPDGSNFTLKIRSTKLEDSAMYFCASVEQGAMNEQFFGPGTRLTVL.

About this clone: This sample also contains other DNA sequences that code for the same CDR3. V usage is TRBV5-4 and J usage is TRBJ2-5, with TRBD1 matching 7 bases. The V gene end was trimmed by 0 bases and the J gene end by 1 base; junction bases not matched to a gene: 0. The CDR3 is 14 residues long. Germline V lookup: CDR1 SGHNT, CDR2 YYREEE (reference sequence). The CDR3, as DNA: TGTGCCAGCAGCTTGGGGGACAGCCAAGAGACCCAGTACTTC. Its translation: CASSLGDSQETQYF.

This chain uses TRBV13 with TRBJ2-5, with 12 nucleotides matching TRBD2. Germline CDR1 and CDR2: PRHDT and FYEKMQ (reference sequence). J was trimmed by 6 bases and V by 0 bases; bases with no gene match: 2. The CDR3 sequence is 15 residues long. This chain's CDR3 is CASSLGTSGSQTQYF. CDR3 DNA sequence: TGTGCCAGCAGCTTAGGGACTAGCGGGAGCCAGACCCAGTACTTC.

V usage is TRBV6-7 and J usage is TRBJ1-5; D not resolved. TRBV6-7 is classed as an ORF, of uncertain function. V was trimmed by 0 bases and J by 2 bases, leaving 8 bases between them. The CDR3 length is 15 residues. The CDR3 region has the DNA TGTGCCAGCAGTTACTCGTTGAGGGGCAATCAGCCCCAGCATTTT. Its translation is CASSYSLRGNQPQHF.

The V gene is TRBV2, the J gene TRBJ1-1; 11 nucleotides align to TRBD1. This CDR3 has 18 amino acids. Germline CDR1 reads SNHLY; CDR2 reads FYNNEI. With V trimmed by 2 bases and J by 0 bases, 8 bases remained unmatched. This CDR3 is CASSELGQGETLNTEAFF. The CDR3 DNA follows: TGTGCCAGCAGTGAATTGGGACAGGGGGAAACGTTGAACACTGAAGCTTTCTTT.

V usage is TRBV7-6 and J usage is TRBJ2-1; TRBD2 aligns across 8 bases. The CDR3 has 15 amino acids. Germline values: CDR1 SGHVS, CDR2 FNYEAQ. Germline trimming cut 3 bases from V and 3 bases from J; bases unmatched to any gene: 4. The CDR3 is CASSLGAGGYNEQFF. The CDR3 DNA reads TGTGCCAGCAGCTTGGGGGCGGGAGGCTACAATGAGCAGTTCTTC.

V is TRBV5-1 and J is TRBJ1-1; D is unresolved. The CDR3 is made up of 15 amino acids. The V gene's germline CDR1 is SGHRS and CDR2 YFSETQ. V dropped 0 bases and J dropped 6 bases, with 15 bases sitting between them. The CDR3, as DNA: TGCGCCAGCAGCTTGGGTCTCACTAGAGCGGCTGAAGCTTTCTTT. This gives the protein CASSLGLTRAAEAFF.

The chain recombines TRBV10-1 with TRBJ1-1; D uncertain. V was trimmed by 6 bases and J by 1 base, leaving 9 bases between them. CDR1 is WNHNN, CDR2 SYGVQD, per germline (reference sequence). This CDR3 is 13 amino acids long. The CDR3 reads CASSAGRNTEAFF. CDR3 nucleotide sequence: TGCGCCAGCAGCGCGGGGAGGAACACTGAAGCTTTCTTT.

DNA of the CDR3: TGTGCCAGCACCCGGCAGGGGTCGGCAAGTAACTATGGCTACACCTTC. Amino acids: CASTRQGSASNYGYTF. The J gene is TRBJ1-2, the V gene TRBV28, with a tentative D call TRBD1 (6 bases). The V end lost 7 bases, the J end lost 1 base, and 19 bases lay between the germline ends. The CDR3 contains 16 residues. Germline V lookup: CDR1 MDHEN, CDR2 SYDVKM.

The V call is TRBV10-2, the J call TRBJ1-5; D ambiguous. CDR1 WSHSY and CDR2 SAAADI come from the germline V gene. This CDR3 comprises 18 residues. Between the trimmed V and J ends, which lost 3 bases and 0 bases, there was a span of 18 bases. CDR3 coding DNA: TGCGCCAGCAGTGATAGCGTACGGGCAGATTATAGCAATCAGCCCCAGCATTTT. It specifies CASSDSVRADYSNQPQHF.